This T cell receptor (beta chain) was identified in a study of regulatory T cells in long-lasting Graves disease. Time point denoted: newly diagnosed GD, antithyroid drugs for less than 3 months. RNA isolated from PBMCs was used to make the TCR library. Study observations and caveats: The study found lower TCR diversity in persistent Graves' patients than in newly diagnosed ones.

Sequencing libraries for TCR beta were prepared with iRepertoire HTBI primers and Arm-PCR of CDR3 regions. Each CDR3 protein is one row after TCRdb ran MiXCR on the multiplex PCR reads. The data show fewer than 550,000 distinct CDR3 sequences, 16% seen once. In germline, CDR1 is DFQATT, CDR2 SNEGSKA (reference sequence). The CDR3 runs to 17 residues. V lost 0 bases to trimming and J lost 2 bases, with 18 bases between them. In its sample, this clonotype was seen once. What it recognizes is unknown. These data were likewise used in another study, on T cells in Graves' hyperthyroidism and ophthalmopathy.

The sample consisted of peripheral blood mononuclear cells (PBMCs), taken at new diagnosis, from a patient treated with antithyroid drugs. The sequence was obtained from a middle-aged woman with Graves disease. The chain joins TRBV20-1 to TRBJ2-3, with a possible D match to TRBD2 (6 bases). The CDR3 reads CSARDPRLDLPTDTQYF. CDR3 nucleotide sequence: TGCAGTGCTAGAGATCCTAGACTAGATCTTCCCACAGATACGCAGTATTTT.